This is a list of T cell receptor beta chains from one sample in a study of control samples from healthy donors and cancer patients. The repertoire was sequenced with immunoSEQ multiplex PCR; TCRdb's copy has only in-frame clones and lacks some. The sample contains approximately 51,000 clones, 80% of which appear only once. The sequenced material came from blood. These receptors came from a man aged 65 to 79 in good health. CDR3s include the opening cysteine and the closing phenylalanine or tryptophan. The order of the fields is J gene, D gene, clone size, V gene, CDR3 protein, CDR3 DNA. A D gene is named only where the DNA matches it firmly. Part of the rows lack a size; the others show once, few, many or a class for expanded clones.

J gene: TRBJ2-7
D gene: NA
clone size: few
V gene: TRBV7-8
CDR3 protein: CASSSRRLVSYEQYF
CDR3 DNA: TGTGCCAGCAGCTCACGGAGACTAGTTTCCTACGAGCAGTACTTC

J gene: TRBJ2-7
D gene: TRBD1
clone size: NA
V gene: TRBV14
CDR3 protein: CASSHLDRGLYEQYF
CDR3 DNA: TGTGCCAGCAGCCATTTGGACAGGGGACTTTACGAGCAGTACTTC

J gene: TRBJ1-4
D gene: TRBD1
clone size: NA
V gene: TRBV5-1
CDR3 protein: CASSSTGLEKLFF
CDR3 DNA: TGCGCCAGCAGCTCGACAGGGCTCGAAAAACTGTTTTTT

J gene: TRBJ1-6
D gene: TRBD1
clone size: NA
V gene: TRBV7-2
CDR3 protein: CASSLTGVYSPLHF
CDR3 DNA: TGTGCCAGCAGCTTGACAGGGGTGTATTCACCCCTCCACTTT

J gene: TRBJ2-1
D gene: NA
clone size: NA
V gene: TRBV19
CDR3 protein: CASQQWGSYNEQFF
CDR3 DNA: TGTGCCTCTCAACAGTGGGGATCCTACAATGAGCAGTTCTTC

J gene: TRBJ1-2
D gene: NA
clone size: NA
V gene: TRBV19
CDR3 protein: CASRPRGGDYGYTF
CDR3 DNA: TGTGCCAGTAGGCCCCGGGGAGGGGACTATGGCTACACCTTC

J gene: TRBJ2-2
D gene: TRBD1
clone size: NA
V gene: TRBV7-2
CDR3 protein: CASSFRTGYTGELFF
CDR3 DNA: TGTGCCAGCAGCTTCCGGACAGGGTACACCGGGGAGCTGTTTTTT

J gene: TRBJ1-1
D gene: NA
clone size: NA
V gene: TRBV19
CDR3 protein: CASSRTHGTEAFF
CDR3 DNA: TGTGCCAGTAGCAGGACCCATGGTACTGAAGCTTTCTTT

J gene: TRBJ1-2
D gene: NA
clone size: NA
V gene: TRBV10-3
CDR3 protein: CAISEGRSSYTF
CDR3 DNA: TGTGCCATCAGTGAGGGGAGGAGCTCCTACACCTTC

J gene: TRBJ2-5
D gene: NA
clone size: NA
V gene: TRBV6-5
CDR3 protein: CASENFRGETQYF
CDR3 DNA: TGTGCCAGCGAGAACTTTAGGGGAGAGACCCAGTACTTC

J gene: TRBJ2-2
D gene: NA
clone size: few
V gene: TRBV7-6
CDR3 protein: CASSTQTSGELFF
CDR3 DNA: TGTGCCAGCAGCACGCAAACCAGTGGGGAGCTGTTTTTT

J gene: TRBJ1-1
D gene: TRBD1
clone size: NA
V gene: TRBV5-1
CDR3 protein: CASSQQGQGNTEAFF
CDR3 DNA: TGCGCCAGCAGCCAACAGGGACAGGGGAACACTGAAGCTTTCTTT

J gene: TRBJ2-5
D gene: NA
clone size: once
V gene: TRBV5-4
CDR3 protein: CASRLTLTQETQYF
CDR3 DNA: TGTGCCAGCAGACTTACTCTGACCCAAGAGACCCAGTACTTC

J gene: TRBJ2-7
D gene: NA
clone size: NA
V gene: TRBV28
CDR3 protein: CASSSTGEQYF
CDR3 DNA: TGTGCCAGCAGTTCAACAGGCGAGCAGTACTTC

J gene: TRBJ2-1
D gene: TRBD2
clone size: NA
V gene: TRBV18
CDR3 protein: CASSRGLVDNEQFF
CDR3 DNA: TGTGCCAGCTCTCGGGGACTAGTTGACAATGAGCAGTTCTTC

J gene: TRBJ2-5
D gene: TRBD1
clone size: NA
V gene: TRBV5-1
CDR3 protein: CASSRQGSTHQETQYF
CDR3 DNA: TGCGCCAGCAGCCGACAGGGGTCGACCCATCAAGAGACCCAGTACTTC

J gene: TRBJ2-5
D gene: TRBD1
clone size: NA
V gene: TRBV5-6
CDR3 protein: CASSLPTGGFQETQYF
CDR3 DNA: TGTGCCAGCAGCTTGCCGACAGGGGGTTTCCAAGAGACCCAGTACTTC

J gene: TRBJ2-6
D gene: NA
clone size: NA
V gene: TRBV11-3
CDR3 protein: CASSLGGTGANVLTF
CDR3 DNA: TGTGCCAGCAGCTTAGGGGGGACTGGGGCCAACGTCCTGACTTTC

J gene: TRBJ2-1
D gene: TRBD1
clone size: NA
V gene: TRBV7-2
CDR3 protein: CASSWDRGRENEQFF
CDR3 DNA: TGTGCCAGCAGCTGGGACAGGGGGCGAGAGAATGAGCAGTTCTTC

J gene: TRBJ2-1
D gene: TRBD2
clone size: NA
V gene: TRBV2
CDR3 protein: CASITGLAASDEQFF
CDR3 DNA: TGTGCCAGCATCACGGGACTAGCGGCTTCGGATGAGCAGTTCTTC

J gene: TRBJ1-5
D gene: NA
clone size: few
V gene: TRBV7-2
CDR3 protein: CASSLADSPRYSNQPQHF
CDR3 DNA: TGTGCCAGCAGCTTAGCCGACAGCCCCAGATATAGCAATCAGCCCCAGCATTTT

J gene: TRBJ2-3
D gene: NA
clone size: NA
V gene: TRBV4-2
CDR3 protein: CASSQAISGSSTDTQYF
CDR3 DNA: TGTGCCAGCAGCCAAGCCATTTCAGGATCTAGCACAGATACGCAGTATTTT

J gene: TRBJ1-1
D gene: TRBD1
clone size: NA
V gene: TRBV15
CDR3 protein: CATSRDLIRDRGEGAFF
CDR3 DNA: TGTGCCACCAGCAGAGATCTGATTCGGGACAGGGGGGAAGGGGCTTTCTTT

J gene: TRBJ2-2
D gene: NA
clone size: once
V gene: TRBV11-3
CDR3 protein: CASSVGGETGELFF
CDR3 DNA: TGTGCCAGCAGCGTAGGAGGGGAGACCGGGGAGCTGTTTTTT

J gene: TRBJ1-6
D gene: TRBD1
clone size: NA
V gene: TRBV5-1
CDR3 protein: CASSPSADRGNSPLHF
CDR3 DNA: TGCGCCAGCAGCCCCTCCGCGGACAGGGGCAATTCACCCCTCCACTTT

J gene: TRBJ1-2
D gene: NA
clone size: NA
V gene: TRBV9
CDR3 protein: CASSVDIREYGYTF
CDR3 DNA: TGTGCCAGCAGCGTAGACATACGAGAATACGGCTACACCTTC

J gene: TRBJ2-7
D gene: NA
clone size: once
V gene: TRBV11-3
CDR3 protein: CASSLNVLGEQYF
CDR3 DNA: TGTGCCAGCAGCTTAAATGTTCTGGGCGAGCAGTACTTC

J gene: TRBJ1-2
D gene: NA
clone size: medium-sized
V gene: TRBV12-3/TRBV12-4
CDR3 protein: CASSLYLYGYTF
CDR3 DNA: TGTGCCAGCAGTTTATACCTTTATGGCTACACCTTC